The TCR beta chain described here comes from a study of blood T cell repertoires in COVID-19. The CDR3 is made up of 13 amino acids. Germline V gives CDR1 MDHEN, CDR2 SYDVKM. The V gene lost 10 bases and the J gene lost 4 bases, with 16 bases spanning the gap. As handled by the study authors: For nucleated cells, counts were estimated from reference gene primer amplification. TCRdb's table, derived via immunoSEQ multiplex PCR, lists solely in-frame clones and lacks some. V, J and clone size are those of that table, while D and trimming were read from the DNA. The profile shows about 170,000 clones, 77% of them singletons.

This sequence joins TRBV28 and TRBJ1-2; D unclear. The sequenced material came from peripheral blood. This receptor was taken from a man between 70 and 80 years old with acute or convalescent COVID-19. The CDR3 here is CAILGGWAYGYTF. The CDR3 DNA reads TGTGCCATCCTCGGAGGTTGGGCCTATGGCTACACCTTC.